These 3 T cell receptor beta chains were sequenced from one sample in a study of blood T cell repertoires in COVID-19. TCRdb's copy holds only in-frame clones and misses some; the assay was immunoSEQ multiplex PCR. The sample contains roughly 250,000 clones, around four fifths of which appear only once. The sequenced sample was peripheral blood. The receptors shown here come from a woman in her sixties or seventies with acute or convalescent COVID-19.

The rearrangement links TRBV6-1 to TRBJ2-7, with a tentative D call TRBD1 (6 bases). CDR3 size: 15 residues. Trimming shortened V by 0 bases and J by 4 bases, and 13 bases separated the two germline ends. The germline gives CDR1 MNHNS, CDR2 SASEGT. The DNA for the CDR3 is TGTGCCAGCAGTGAAGCGCCCGGGACACTATACGAGCAGTACTTC. This codes for CASSEAPGTLYEQYF.

In its sample, this clone was seen once. The chain is built from TRBV6-5 and TRBJ2-7; possible D gene TRBD2, 5 bases. Germline V gene lookup returns CDR1 MNHEY and CDR2 SVGAGI. The CDR3 loop spans 16 amino acids. V lost 2 bases, J lost 4 bases, and 18 bases lay in between. In DNA, the CDR3 is TGTGCCAGCAGTTACGCCCTCGTGGCTAGCCCTTACGAGCAGTACTTC. This sequence encodes CASSYALVASPYEQYF.

The V gene is TRBV12-3 or TRBV12-4, the J gene TRBJ1-1, with D perhaps TRBD1 (5 bases). V was shortened by 2 bases and J by 5 bases, with 9 bases between the two germline ends. The CDR3 is made up of 13 amino acids. Written as DNA, the CDR3 is TGTGCCAGCAGTTTACCCCCAGGGACTGAAGCTTTCTTT. Amino acids: CASSLPPGTEAFF.